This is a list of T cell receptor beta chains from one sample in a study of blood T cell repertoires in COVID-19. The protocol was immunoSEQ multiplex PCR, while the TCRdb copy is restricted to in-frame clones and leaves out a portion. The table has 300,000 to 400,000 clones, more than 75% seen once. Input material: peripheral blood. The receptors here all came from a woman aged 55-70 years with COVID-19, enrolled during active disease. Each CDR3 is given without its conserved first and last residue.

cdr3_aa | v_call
ASSVFDRGGMNTEAF | TRBV19
ASSQEGGETQY | TRBV4-2
ASSLNIGYGYT | TRBV7-2
ASSHWDRRNYGYT | TRBV5-6
ASSRNPGIQTDTQY | TRBV11-3
ASSLIQGVGYGYT | TRBV4-1
ASGSGNSPFEAF | TRBV6-5
ASSLRETQY | TRBV13
ASGSGVPGNEKLF | TRBV12-5
ASSHGEFGLSGANVLT | TRBV4-2
ASSITDSPLH | TRBV19
ASSPIGGFNEQF | TRBV6-5
ASSLTLGGGEQY | TRBV3-1/TRBV3-2
ASRTGVSYGYT | TRBV19
ASTPEGQGRNIQY | TRBV5-1
ASSLDRAYEQY | TRBV5-1
ASSSSPGNTIY | TRBV28
ASSTLWGQANTGELF | TRBV19
ASTQANYGYT | TRBV10-1
ASSLRGTIPSTDTQY | TRBV19
ASSFGGARNYGYT | TRBV28
ASSLPGLNTEAF | TRBV5-1
ASSPGTSIGLDTQY | TRBV9
ASSWFGTEAF | TRBV12-3/TRBV12-4
ASSLAEAGRSYNEQF | TRBV5-6
AWSPASSQTQY | TRBV30